This TCR beta chain came from a study of T cell clones after liver transplantation. V gave up 3 bases and J gave up 4 bases, with 9 bases separating them. Germline CDR1 reads MNHEY; CDR2 reads SMNVEV (reference sequence). The CDR3 sequence is 13 residues long. TCRdb's table, derived via immunoSEQ multiplex PCR, lists solely in-frame clones and lacks some. The sample contains around 110,000 clones, less than 95% of which appear only once. This chain links TRBV27 with TRBJ2-5, with D possibly matching TRBD1 (6 bases). Sample: CD4+ T cells from blood, taken 12 months after liver transplant. The clonotype comes from a human patient who received a liver transplant. Some T cells may have come from the graft donor. The DNA for the CDR3 is TGTGCCAGCAGTTTGGGACATCGAGAGACCCAGTACTTC. This sequence encodes CASSLGHRETQYF.